One sample yielded the 3 T cell receptor beta chains listed below, sequenced in a study of T cell repertoires in cytomegalovirus infection (dated by TCRdb to between 2017 and 2020). The instrument was an Illumina HiSeq 1500. TCRdb reran the public reads through fastp at Q25 and MiXCR, keeping productive beta chains. Every distinct CDR3 protein forms one entry, paired with its most common genes and DNA. Within this sample are around 530,000 distinct CDR3 sequences, with approximately 17% of them counted one time only. Together, the top ten hold under 30% of the sample. The specimen sequenced was CD8+ T cells from PBMCs. The origin of the receptors is a human donor in good health (CMV status not recorded). Some clones in this sample may be carry-over from other donors' samples.

The sample holds one count of this clonotype. A single base separates this from a much larger clone, so it may be a read error. The chain employs TRBV6-8 and TRBJ2-5; D tentatively reads TRBD1 or TRBD2 (5 bases each). The V gene's germline CDR1 is MNHGY and CDR2 SAAAGT. Deletions cut 10 bases from V and 3 bases from J, with 15 bases between. This CDR3 is 13 amino acids long. CDR3 loop: CATQLGVEETQYF. In DNA form, the CDR3 reads TGTGCCACCCAACTAGGGGTTGAAGAGACCCAGTACTTC.

This clonotype was counted ten times or more. The chain is built from TRBV7-8 and TRBJ1-2; perhaps TRBD1 as D (5 bases). Deletions cut 5 bases from V and 8 bases from J, with 21 bases between. Germline CDR1 and CDR2: SGHVS and FQNEAQ. This CDR3 is 15 amino acids long. CDR3 bases: TGTGCCAGCAGCCCCTCGGAGGGGATTTTGGGCGGCTACACCTTC. It is translated as CASSPSEGILGGYTF.

The chain is built from TRBV23-1 and TRBJ1-1; TRBD1 matches 10 bases. TRBV23-1 is marked as an open reading frame, function uncertain. The CDR3 loop spans 16 amino acids. V lost 4 bases, J lost 5 bases, and 10 bases stayed unmatched. The CDR3 bases are TGCGCCAGCAGTCTCGGACAGGGGGTTAGGGGTACTGAAGCTTTCTTT. As protein: CASSLGQGVRGTEAFF.